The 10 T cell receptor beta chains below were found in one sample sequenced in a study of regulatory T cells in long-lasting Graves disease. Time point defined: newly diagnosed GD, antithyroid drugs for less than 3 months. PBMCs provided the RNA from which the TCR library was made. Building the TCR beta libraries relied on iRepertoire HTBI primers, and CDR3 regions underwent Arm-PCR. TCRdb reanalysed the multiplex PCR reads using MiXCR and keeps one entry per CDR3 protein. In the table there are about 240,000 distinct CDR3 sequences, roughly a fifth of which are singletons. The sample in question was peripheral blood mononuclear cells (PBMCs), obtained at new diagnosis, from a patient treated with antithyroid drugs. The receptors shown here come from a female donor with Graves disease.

This CDR3 is CASSPRGENTGELFF. The CDR3, as DNA: TGTGCCAGCAGCCCTCGTGGTGAAAACACCGGGGAGCTGTTTTTT. V gene TRBV9 combines with J gene TRBJ2-2, with D unclear. The CDR3 is 15 residues long. CDR1 and CDR2 (germline): SGDLS, YYNGEE. The V end lost 4 bases, the J end lost 2 bases, and 12 bases lay between the germline ends. The full variable domain, in which reference TRBV9 and TRBJ2-2 provide the parts outside the CDR3, is DSGVTQTPKHLITATGQRVTLRCSPRSGDLSVYWYQQSLDQGLQFLIQYYNGEERAKGNILERFSAQQFPDLHSELNLSSLELGDSALYFCASSPRGENTGELFFGEGSRLTVL.

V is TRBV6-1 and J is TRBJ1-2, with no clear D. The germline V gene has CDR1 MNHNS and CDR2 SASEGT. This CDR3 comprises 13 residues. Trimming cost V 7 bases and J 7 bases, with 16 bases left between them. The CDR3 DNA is TGTGCCAGCATGATAGGGTCGGGAGGTGGCTACACCTTC. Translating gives CASMIGSGGGYTF.

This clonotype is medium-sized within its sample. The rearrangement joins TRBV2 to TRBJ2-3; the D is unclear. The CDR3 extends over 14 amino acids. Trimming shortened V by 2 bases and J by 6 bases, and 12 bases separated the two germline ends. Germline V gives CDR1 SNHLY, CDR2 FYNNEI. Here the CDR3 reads CASSEIGQADTQYF. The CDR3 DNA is TGTGCCAGCAGTGAAATCGGGCAGGCCGATACGCAGTATTTT.

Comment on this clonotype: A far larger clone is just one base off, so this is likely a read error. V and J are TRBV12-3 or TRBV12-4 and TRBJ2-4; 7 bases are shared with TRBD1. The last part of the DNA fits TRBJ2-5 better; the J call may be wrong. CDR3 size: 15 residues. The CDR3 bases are TGTGCCAGCAGTTTACGGACAGGTCCTCAAGGGACCCAGTACTTC. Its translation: CASSLRTGPQGTQYF.

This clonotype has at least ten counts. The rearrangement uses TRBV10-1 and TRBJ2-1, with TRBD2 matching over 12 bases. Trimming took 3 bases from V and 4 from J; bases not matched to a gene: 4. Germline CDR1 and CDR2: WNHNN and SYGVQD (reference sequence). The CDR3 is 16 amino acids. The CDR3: CASSEQTSGGYNEQFF. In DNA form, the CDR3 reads TGCGCCAGCAGTGAACAGACTAGCGGGGGATACAATGAGCAGTTCTTC.

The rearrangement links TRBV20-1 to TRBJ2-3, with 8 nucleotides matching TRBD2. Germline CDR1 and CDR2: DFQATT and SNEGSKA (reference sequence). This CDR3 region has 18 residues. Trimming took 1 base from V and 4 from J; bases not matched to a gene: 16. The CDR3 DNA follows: TGCAGTGCTAGAGTCCTCCTCGGCGGGGGGTCCGAAGCAGATACGCAGTATTTT. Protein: CSARVLLGGGSEADTQYF.

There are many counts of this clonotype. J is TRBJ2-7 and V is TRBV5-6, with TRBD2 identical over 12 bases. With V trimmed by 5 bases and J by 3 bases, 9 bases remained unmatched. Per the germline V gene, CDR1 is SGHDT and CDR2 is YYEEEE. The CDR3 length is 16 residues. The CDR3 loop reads CASRGRGTSGHYEQYF. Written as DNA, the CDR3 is TGTGCCAGCAGAGGCAGAGGGACTAGCGGGCACTACGAGCAGTACTTC.

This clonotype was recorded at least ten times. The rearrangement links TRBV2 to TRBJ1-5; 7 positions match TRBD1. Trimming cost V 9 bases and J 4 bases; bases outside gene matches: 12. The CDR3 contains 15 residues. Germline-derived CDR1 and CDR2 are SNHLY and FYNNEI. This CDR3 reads CASRQGSGGNQPQHF. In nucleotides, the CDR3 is TGTGCCAGTCGACAGGGCTCCGGAGGAAATCAGCCCCAGCATTTT.

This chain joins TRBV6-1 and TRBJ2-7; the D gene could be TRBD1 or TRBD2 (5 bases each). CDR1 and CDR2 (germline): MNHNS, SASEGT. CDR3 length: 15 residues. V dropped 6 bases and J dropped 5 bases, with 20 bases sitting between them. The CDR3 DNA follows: TGTGCCAGCAGCCTCCCGGGACCGGGTTCGAACGAGCAGTACTTC. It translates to CASSLPGPGSNEQYF.

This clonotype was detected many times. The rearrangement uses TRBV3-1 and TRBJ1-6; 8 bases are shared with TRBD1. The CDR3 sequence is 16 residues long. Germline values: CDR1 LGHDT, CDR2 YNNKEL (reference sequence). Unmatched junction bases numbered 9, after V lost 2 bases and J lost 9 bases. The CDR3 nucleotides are TGTGCCAGCAGCCAATCCATGACAGGGGTGGGTTCACCCCTCCACTTT. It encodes CASSQSMTGVGSPLHF.